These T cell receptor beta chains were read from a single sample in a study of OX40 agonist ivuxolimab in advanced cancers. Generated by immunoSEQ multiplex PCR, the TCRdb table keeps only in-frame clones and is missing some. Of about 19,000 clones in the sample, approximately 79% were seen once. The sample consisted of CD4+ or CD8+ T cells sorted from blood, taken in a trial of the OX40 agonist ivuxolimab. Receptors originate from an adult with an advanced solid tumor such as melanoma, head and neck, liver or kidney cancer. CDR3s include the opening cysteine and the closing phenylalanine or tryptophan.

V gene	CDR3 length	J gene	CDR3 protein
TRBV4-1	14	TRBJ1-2	CASSQVQGHYGYTF
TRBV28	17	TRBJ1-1	CASSLSVAATKNTEAFF
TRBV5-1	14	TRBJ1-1	CASSFEGMNTEAFF
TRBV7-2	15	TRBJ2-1	CASSPLPTASGEQFF
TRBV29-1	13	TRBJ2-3	CSVGRRGTDTQYF
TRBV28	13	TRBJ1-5	CASRLDETSPQHF
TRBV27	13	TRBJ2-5	CASRIQEKETQYF
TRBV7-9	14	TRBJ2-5	CASTEPRAGETQYF
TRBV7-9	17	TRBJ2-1	CASSPRTSATSYNEQFF
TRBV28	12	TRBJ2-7	CASSLGTYEQYF
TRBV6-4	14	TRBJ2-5	CASSDGTDQETQYF
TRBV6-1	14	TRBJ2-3	CASRQGAGTDTQYF
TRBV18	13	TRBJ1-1	CASSQELNTEAFF
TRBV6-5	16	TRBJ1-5	CASSYQGADSNQPQHF
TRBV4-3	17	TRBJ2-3	CASSQDGLSASTDTQYF
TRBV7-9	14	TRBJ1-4	CASSLGATNEKLFF
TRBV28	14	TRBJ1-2	CASRGQGEDYGYTF
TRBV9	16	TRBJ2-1	CASSVLAGGGYNEQFF
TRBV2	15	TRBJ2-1	CASSEAGLANNEQFF
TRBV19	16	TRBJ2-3	CASSLLPAGFTDTQYF
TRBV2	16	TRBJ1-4	CASIGRGSTPGEKLFF
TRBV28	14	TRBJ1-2	CASSLQGSHYGYTF